This paragraph reports one T cell receptor beta chain. Here immunoSEQ multiplex PCR was the method, and the copy in TCRdb shows in-frame clones only, minus some. The sample includes around 160,000 clones, 94% of them seen just once. The data originate from a study of T cell responses to AZD1222 COVID-19 vaccine. CDR1 is ENHRY, CDR2 SYGVKD, per germline. The CDR3 totals 13 residues. J lost 3 bases, V lost 6 bases, and 4 bases had no gene match. This sequence was found in an adult in good health. The genes are TRBV10-3 and TRBJ2-5, with 7 positions matching TRBD1. The sample consisted of peripheral blood, taken on day 0 of AZD1222 vaccination. The CDR3 DNA follows: TGTGCCATCAGGGAAACAGGGGAAGAGACCCAGTACTTC. Translation: CAIRETGEETQYF.